The 28 T cell receptor beta chains in this list originate from one sample, sequenced in a study of OX40 agonist ivuxolimab in advanced cancers. The receptor library was made with the immunoSEQ multiplex PCR assay. The table was pulled from immuneACCESS by TCRdb, which kept in-frame rearrangements only. Such tables lose some clones; where checked, under half of the loss comes from unresolved V genes, and the rest has no known cause. For this sample there are tens of thousands of clones; over 70% appear just once. The ten largest clones add up to about 1.8% of the sample. Here the sequenced sample was CD4+ or CD8+ T cells sorted from blood, taken in a trial of the OX40 agonist ivuxolimab. These receptors all come from an adult with an advanced solid tumor such as melanoma, head and neck, liver or kidney cancer.

This chain connects TRBV7-2 to TRBJ2-7; possibly TRBD2 for D (6 bases). The V gene's germline CDR1 is SGHTA and CDR2 FQGNSA. This CDR3 spans 13 amino acids. V lost 4 bases and J 3 bases, leaving 10 bases between the germline ends. Here the CDR3 reads CASSSEAGYEQYF. CDR3 nucleotides: TGTGCCAGCAGCTCCGAAGCGGGCTACGAGCAGTACTTC.

This clone was counted a single time. This chain connects TRBV5-6 to TRBJ1-2; TRBD1 aligns across 7 bases. CDR3 length: 13 amino acids. V trimming: 1 base; J trimming: 7 bases; junction bases outside the gene matches: 4. Germline CDR1 and CDR2: SGHDT and YYEEEE. The CDR3 here is CASSLRGRIGYTF. The CDR3 nucleotides read TGTGCCAGCAGCTTGAGGGGGCGTATTGGCTACACCTTC.

The gene calls are TRBV7-9 and TRBJ2-2; D uncertain. From germline, CDR1 is SEHNR and CDR2 FQNEAQ (reference sequence). CDR3 size: 12 residues. Trimming took off 10 bases at V and 5 bases at J, with 11 bases between the two ends. DNA of the CDR3: TGTGCCACCCTTTCTTGGACCGGGGAGCTGTTTTTT. Residues: CATLSWTGELFF. Variable domain in full (rest from reference TRBV7-9 and TRBJ2-2): DTGVSQNPRHKITKRGQNVTFRCDPISEHNRLYWYRQTLGQGPEFLTYFQNEAQLEKSRLLSDRFSAERPKGSFSTLEIQRTEQGDSAMYLCATLSWTGELFFGEGSRLTVL.

The table lists this clone with a few counts. The gene calls are TRBV19 and TRBJ1-2; no definite D call. The V gene's germline CDR1 is LNHDA and CDR2 SQIVND (reference sequence). Trimming cost V 6 bases and J 5 bases, with 7 bases left between them. CDR3 length: 11 amino acids. This CDR3 is CASRVGYGYTF. CDR3 bases: TGTGCCAGTAGGGTGGGGTATGGCTACACCTTC.

This clone was observed a handful of times. Distinct nucleotide sequences in the sample also encode this CDR3. The chain couples TRBV18 to TRBJ2-1, with unresolved D. Germline CDR1 KGHSH, CDR2 LQKENI. This CDR3 is 11 amino acids long. Trimming pared 2 bases from V and 6 bases from J, leaving 2 bases between. The CDR3 DNA sequence: TGTGCCAGCTCACCAGGCAATGAGCAGTTCTTC. Its translation: CASSPGNEQFF.

This sequence joins TRBV5-5 and TRBJ2-7, with TRBD2 identical over 7 bases. Trimming removed 4 bases from V and 0 bases from J; junction bases left unmatched: 10. The germline V gene encodes CDR1 SGHKS and CDR2 YYEKEE (reference sequence). CDR3 length: 16 residues. The CDR3 sequence is CASSVSGTTLSYEQYF. DNA of the CDR3: TGTGCCAGCAGCGTCTCTGGGACTACTCTCTCCTACGAGCAGTACTTC.

V usage is TRBV19 and J usage is TRBJ2-2; TRBD2 might be the D (5 bases). V was trimmed by 6 bases and J by 3 bases, leaving 17 bases between them. Per the germline V gene, CDR1 is LNHDA and CDR2 is SQIVND (reference sequence). This CDR3 is built from 16 residues. CDR3 sequence reads: CASRPGTHSYTGELFF. CDR3 DNA: TGTGCCAGTAGACCGGGAACACATTCCTACACCGGGGAGCTGTTTTTT.

The rearrangement uses TRBV5-1 and TRBJ2-3, with D possibly TRBD1 on 5 matching bases. The CDR3 is 16 residues long. V lost 2 bases, J lost 2 bases, and 15 bases lay in between. In germline, CDR1 is SGHRS, CDR2 YFSETQ. For the CDR3, the DNA is TGCGCCAGCAGCTTACTTGACAGCCCAATCACAGATACGCAGTATTTT. This codes for CASSLLDSPITDTQYF.

The DNA for the CDR3 is TGCAGTGTGAGGCGGGACACTGAAGCTTTCTTT. Translating gives CSVRRDTEAFF. This chain uses TRBV20-1 with TRBJ1-1, with D unresolved. The CDR3 length is 11 residues. Looked up from germline, CDR1 is DFQATT and CDR2 is SNEGSKA (reference sequence). V was clipped by 7 bases and J by 3 bases, with 9 bases between them.

V gene TRBV19 combines with J gene TRBJ2-2, with D perhaps TRBD1 (5 bases). The CDR3 has 15 amino acids. V lost 1 base and J lost 5, with 11 bases in between. The germline V gene has CDR1 LNHDA and CDR2 SQIVND (reference sequence). CDR3: CASSIVNRLTGELFF. The CDR3 DNA is TGTGCCAGTAGTATAGTCAACAGGCTTACCGGGGAGCTGTTTTTT.

This chain uses TRBV28 with TRBJ1-5; TRBD1 agrees at 9 bases. The junction had 15 bases not matched to a gene; V was cut back by 5 bases and J by 7 bases. The CDR3 runs 17 residues. Germline assignment: CDR1 MDHEN and CDR2 SYDVKM. CDR3 in DNA: TGTGCCAGCAGTCCCCCCGGGACAGGGAACGCCGGGCAGCCCCAGCATTTT. Amino acid sequence: CASSPPGTGNAGQPQHF.

About this clone: Other nucleotide sequences in the sample specify the same CDR3. The V call is TRBV27, the J call TRBJ1-1, with D possibly matching TRBD1 (5 bases). The CDR3 is 14 amino acids. V gave up 7 bases and J gave up 5 bases, with 17 bases separating them. Germline CDR1 reads MNHEY; CDR2 reads SMNVEV (reference sequence). The CDR3 DNA reads as TGTGCCAGCACTCCCCGGCGGGGGAATACTGAAGCTTTCTTT. The encoded protein is CASTPRRGNTEAFF.

V usage is TRBV6-5 and J usage is TRBJ2-2, with D hard to call. Germline-derived CDR1 and CDR2 are MNHEY and SVGAGI. Trimming took off 7 bases at V and 7 bases at J, with 13 bases between the two ends. There are 13 residues in the CDR3. The CDR3 sequence: CASNPRWGGELFF. The CDR3, as DNA: TGTGCCAGCAACCCTAGGTGGGGCGGGGAGCTGTTTTTT.

This chain uses TRBV4-1 with TRBJ2-3, with 9 bases identical to TRBD2. The CDR3 is made up of 18 amino acids. Losses at the gene ends were 4 bases for V and 0 bases for J; bases not matched to a gene: 11. The germline V gene has CDR1 MGHRA and CDR2 YSYEKL. For the CDR3, the DNA is TGCGCCAGCAGCCCTTCTGGAAGCGGGGGGTCTAGCACAGATACGCAGTATTTT. It encodes CASSPSGSGGSSTDTQYF.

The chain carries TRBV4-1 and TRBJ1-3; weak D call: TRBD1 (5 bases). V was trimmed by 0 bases and J by 0 bases, leaving 9 bases between them. The germline V gene has CDR1 MGHRA and CDR2 YSYEKL. The CDR3 is made up of 16 amino acids. The CDR3 region is CASSQEGVFSGNTIYF. The CDR3 DNA reads as TGCGCCAGCAGCCAAGAGGGGGTATTCTCTGGAAACACCATATATTTT.

This chain connects TRBV7-7 to TRBJ2-2; D unclear. The V gene lost 5 bases and the J gene lost 6 bases, with 10 bases spanning the gap. CDR1 is SSHAT, CDR2 FNYEAQ, per germline (reference sequence). This CDR3 comprises 13 residues. The CDR3 bases are TGTGCCAGCAGCCCCACGGGTGCCGGGGAGCTGTTTTTT. Residues: CASSPTGAGELFF.

The chain carries TRBV6-1 and TRBJ2-1; D is uncertain. With 8 bases removed from V and 7 bases from J, the gap between germline ends came to 12 bases. The germline CDR1 and CDR2 sequences are MNHNS and SASEGT. The CDR3 is 12 amino acids. In nucleotides, the CDR3 is TGTGCCAGCGGCTCTTTTCAAAATGAGCAGTTCTTC. Encoded protein: CASGSFQNEQFF.

This chain uses TRBV6-5 with TRBJ1-4; D unclear. The V gene lost 2 bases and the J gene lost 7 bases, with 14 bases spanning the gap. Germline V gene data show CDR1 as MNHEY and CDR2 as SVGAGI. This CDR3 is 15 amino acids long. In nucleotides, the CDR3 is TGTGCCAGCAGTTACCTTACGGGGAAGGGTGAAAAACTGTTTTTT. Residues: CASSYLTGKGEKLFF.

CDR3 sequence (DNA): TGTGCCAGCAGCTTAGATGAATACTATGGCTACACCTTC. It is translated as CASSLDEYYGYTF. The V gene is TRBV7-9, the J gene TRBJ1-2; D call uncertain. Trimming cost V 1 base and J 3 bases, with 6 bases left between them. From germline, CDR1 is SEHNR and CDR2 FQNEAQ (reference sequence). The CDR3 extends over 13 amino acids.

The chain links TRBV18 to TRBJ2-5, with no clear D. The CDR3 has 13 residues. Between the trimmed V and J ends, which lost 2 bases and 3 bases, there was a span of 7 bases. Germline CDR1 is KGHSH and CDR2 is LQKENI. Here the CDR3 reads CASSPDQKETQYF. CDR3 in DNA: TGTGCCAGCTCACCAGATCAGAAAGAGACCCAGTACTTC.

This chain uses TRBV4-2 with TRBJ2-5; D gene uncertain. Germline CDR1 LGHNA, CDR2 YNFKEQ. The CDR3 is 14 residues long. V was clipped by 1 base and J by 5 bases, with 11 bases between them. CDR3 protein: CASSQGNQRETQYF. The DNA of the CDR3 is TGTGCCAGCAGCCAAGGGAACCAACGGGAGACCCAGTACTTC.

V usage is TRBV20-1 and J usage is TRBJ2-1, with D hard to call. Per germline, CDR1 DFQATT and CDR2 SNEGSKA (reference sequence). This CDR3 contains 10 residues. Trimming took 0 bases from V and 8 from J, leaving 2 bases between them. In DNA form, the CDR3 reads TGCAGTGCTAGAGAAGATGAGCAGTTCTTC. This translates into CSAREDEQFF.

This chain connects TRBV28 to TRBJ2-7; D call uncertain. The CDR3 runs to 13 residues. CDR1 is MDHEN and CDR2 is SYDVKM in the germline V gene. The V end was cut by 5 bases, the J end by 7 bases, with 15 bases between. The CDR3 DNA sequence: TGTGCCAGCAGTGACATCTTAATTAGGGAGCAGTACGTC. Translating it yields CASSDILIREQYV.

The CDR3 sequence: CAISDIQGHLPYEQYV. The DNA of the CDR3 is TGTGCCATCAGTGACATCCAGGGGCACCTTCCCTACGAGCAGTACGTC. The rearrangement links TRBV6-1 to TRBJ2-7; tentative D call: TRBD1 (6 bases). Germline V lookup: CDR1 MNHNS, CDR2 SASEGT. The CDR3 runs 16 residues.

The table lists this clone with a count of one. V gene TRBV19 combines with J gene TRBJ2-5; 8 bases map to TRBD2. CDR3 length: 14 residues. J gave up 5 bases and V 5 bases, and 7 bases lay outside the gene matches. CDR1 is LNHDA and CDR2 is SQIVND in the germline V gene (reference sequence). For the CDR3, the DNA is TGTGCCAGTAGTCTGCGGGGGGCCGTCGAGACCCAGTACTTC. The encoded protein is CASSLRGAVETQYF.

CDR3 protein: CASSLVQRFEQYF. CDR3 coding DNA: TGTGCCAGCAGCTTAGTACAGAGGTTCGAGCAGTACTTC. The chain recombines TRBV7-2 with TRBJ2-7; D gene ambiguous. The CDR3 loop spans 13 amino acids. The V end lost 1 base, the J end lost 6 bases, and 10 bases lay between the germline ends. CDR1 is SGHTA and CDR2 is FQGNSA in the germline V gene.

The chain couples TRBV18 to TRBJ2-7; a possible D gene is TRBD2 (6 bases). Trimming took off 3 bases at V and 7 bases at J, with 10 bases between the two ends. Looked up from germline, CDR1 is KGHSH and CDR2 is LQKENI. This CDR3 has 12 residues. The CDR3 nucleotides are TGTGCCAGCTCACCGGGGCGGGGAGAGCAGTACGTC. As protein: CASSPGRGEQYV.

The chain couples TRBV19 to TRBJ2-6; TRBD2 agrees at 8 bases. V dropped 7 bases and J dropped 0; count of bases not matched to a gene: 11. The CDR3 has 18 residues. Germline-derived CDR1 and CDR2 are LNHDA and SQIVND (reference sequence). The CDR3: CASIPSGGRSSGANVLTF. CDR3 DNA sequence: TGTGCCAGTATCCCCTCGGGAGGGCGCAGCTCTGGGGCCAACGTCCTGACTTTC.